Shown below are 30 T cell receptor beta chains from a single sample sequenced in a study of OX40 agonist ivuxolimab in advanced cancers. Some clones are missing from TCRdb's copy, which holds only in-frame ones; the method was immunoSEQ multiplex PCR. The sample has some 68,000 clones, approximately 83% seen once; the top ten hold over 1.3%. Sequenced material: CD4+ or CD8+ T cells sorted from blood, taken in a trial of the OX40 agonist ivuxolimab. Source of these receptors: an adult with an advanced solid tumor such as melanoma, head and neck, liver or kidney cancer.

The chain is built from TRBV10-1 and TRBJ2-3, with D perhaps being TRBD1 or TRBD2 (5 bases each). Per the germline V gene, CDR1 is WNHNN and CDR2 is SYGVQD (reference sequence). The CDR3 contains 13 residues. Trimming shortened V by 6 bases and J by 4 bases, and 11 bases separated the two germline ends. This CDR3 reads CASRAGTPDTQYF. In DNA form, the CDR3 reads TGCGCCAGCAGGGCCGGGACCCCAGATACGCAGTATTTT.

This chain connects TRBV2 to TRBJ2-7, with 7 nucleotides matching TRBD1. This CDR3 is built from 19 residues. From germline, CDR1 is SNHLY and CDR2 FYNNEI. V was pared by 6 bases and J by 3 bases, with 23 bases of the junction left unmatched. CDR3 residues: CASRETWTGSRGTRYEQYF. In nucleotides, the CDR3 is TGTGCCAGCAGAGAAACCTGGACAGGTTCGAGGGGCACCCGCTACGAGCAGTACTTC.

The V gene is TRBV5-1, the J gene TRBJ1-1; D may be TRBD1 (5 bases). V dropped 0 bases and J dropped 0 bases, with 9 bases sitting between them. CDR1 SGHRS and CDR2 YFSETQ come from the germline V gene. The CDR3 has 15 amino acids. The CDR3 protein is CASSLAGTVNTEAFF. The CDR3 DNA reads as TGCGCCAGCAGCTTGGCTGGGACGGTGAACACTGAAGCTTTCTTT.

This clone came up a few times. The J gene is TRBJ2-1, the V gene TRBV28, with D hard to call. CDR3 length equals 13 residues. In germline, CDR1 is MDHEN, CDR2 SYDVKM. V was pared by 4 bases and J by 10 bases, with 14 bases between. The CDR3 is CASSSGPVGEQFF. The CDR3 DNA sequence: TGTGCCAGCAGTTCTGGGCCTGTGGGCGAGCAGTTCTTC. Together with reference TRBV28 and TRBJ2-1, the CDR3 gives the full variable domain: DVKVTQSSRYLVKRTGEKVFLECVQDMDHENMFWYRQDPGLGLRLIYFSYDVKMKEKGDIPEGYSVSREKKERFSLILESASTNQTSMYLCASSSGPVGEQFFGPGTRLTVL.

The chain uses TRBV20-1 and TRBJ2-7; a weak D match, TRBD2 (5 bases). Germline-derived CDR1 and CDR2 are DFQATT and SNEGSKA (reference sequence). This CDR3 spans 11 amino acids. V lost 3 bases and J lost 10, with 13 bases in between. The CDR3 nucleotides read TGCAGTGCTAGGACAAGGACTGATCAGTACTTC. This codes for CSARTRTDQYF.

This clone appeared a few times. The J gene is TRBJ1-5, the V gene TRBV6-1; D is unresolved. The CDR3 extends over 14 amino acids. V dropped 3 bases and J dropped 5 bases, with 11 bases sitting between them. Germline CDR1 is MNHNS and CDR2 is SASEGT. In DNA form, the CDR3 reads TGTGCCAGCAGTGACGACGGTATTTATCAGCCCCAGCATTTT. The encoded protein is CASSDDGIYQPQHF.

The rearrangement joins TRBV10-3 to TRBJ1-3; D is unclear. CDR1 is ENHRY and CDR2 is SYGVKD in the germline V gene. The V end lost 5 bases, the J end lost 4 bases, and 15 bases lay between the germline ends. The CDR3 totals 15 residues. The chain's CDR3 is CAISSRSSGGNTIYF. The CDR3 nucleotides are TGTGCCATCAGTTCTCGGTCCTCGGGGGGAAACACCATATATTTT.

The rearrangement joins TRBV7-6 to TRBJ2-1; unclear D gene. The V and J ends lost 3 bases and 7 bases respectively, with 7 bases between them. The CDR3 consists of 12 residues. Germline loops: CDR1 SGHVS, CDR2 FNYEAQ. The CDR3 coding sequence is TGTGCCAGCAGCTTCTTTATGAATGAGCAGTTCTTC. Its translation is CASSFFMNEQFF. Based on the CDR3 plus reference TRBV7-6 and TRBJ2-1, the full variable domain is GAGVSQSPRYKVTKRGQDVALRCDPISGHVSLYWYRQALGQGPEFLTYFNYEAQQDKSGLPNDRFSAERPEGSISTLTIQRTEQRDSAMYRCASSFFMNEQFFGPGTRLTVL.

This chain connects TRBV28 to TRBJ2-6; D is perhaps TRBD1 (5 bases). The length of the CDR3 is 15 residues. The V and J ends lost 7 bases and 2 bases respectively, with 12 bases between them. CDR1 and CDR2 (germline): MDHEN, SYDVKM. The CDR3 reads CASNPQTAGANVLTF. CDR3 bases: TGTGCCAGCAATCCTCAGACAGCTGGGGCCAACGTCCTGACTTTC.

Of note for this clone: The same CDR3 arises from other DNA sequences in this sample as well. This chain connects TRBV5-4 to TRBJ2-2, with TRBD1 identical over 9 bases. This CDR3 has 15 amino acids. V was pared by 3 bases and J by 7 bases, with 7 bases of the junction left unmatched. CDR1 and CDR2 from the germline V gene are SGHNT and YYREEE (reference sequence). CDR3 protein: CASSSDRGQLGELFF. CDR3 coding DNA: TGTGCCAGCAGCTCGGACAGGGGACAACTCGGGGAGCTGTTTTTT.

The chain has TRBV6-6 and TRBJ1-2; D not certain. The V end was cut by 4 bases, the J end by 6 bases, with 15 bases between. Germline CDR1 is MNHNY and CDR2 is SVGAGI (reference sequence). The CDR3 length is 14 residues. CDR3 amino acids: CASSLTSPHHGYTF. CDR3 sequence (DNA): TGTGCCAGCAGTTTAACTTCACCCCACCATGGCTACACCTTC.

The CDR3 loop reads CASSFQGARSPLHF. The CDR3, as DNA: TGTGCCAGCAGCTTCCAGGGGGCAAGATCACCCCTCCACTTT. The chain recombines TRBV7-2 with TRBJ1-6; 8 bases are a match to TRBD1. V lost 3 bases to trimming and J lost 10 bases; unmatched junction nucleotides: 5. Germline values: CDR1 SGHTA, CDR2 FQGNSA. CDR3 size: 14 residues.

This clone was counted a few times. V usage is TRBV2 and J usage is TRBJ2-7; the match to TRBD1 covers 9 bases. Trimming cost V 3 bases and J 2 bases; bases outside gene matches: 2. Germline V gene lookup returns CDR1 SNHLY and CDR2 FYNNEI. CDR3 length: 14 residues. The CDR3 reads CASSERQGAYEQYF. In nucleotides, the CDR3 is TGTGCCAGCAGTGAGAGACAGGGGGCCTACGAGCAGTACTTC.

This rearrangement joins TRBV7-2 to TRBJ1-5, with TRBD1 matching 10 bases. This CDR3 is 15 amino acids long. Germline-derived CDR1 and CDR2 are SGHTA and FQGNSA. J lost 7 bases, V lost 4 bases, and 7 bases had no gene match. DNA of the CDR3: TGTGCCAGCAGCTCTTGGGACAGGGGTGGACAGCCCCAGCATTTT. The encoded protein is CASSSWDRGGQPQHF.

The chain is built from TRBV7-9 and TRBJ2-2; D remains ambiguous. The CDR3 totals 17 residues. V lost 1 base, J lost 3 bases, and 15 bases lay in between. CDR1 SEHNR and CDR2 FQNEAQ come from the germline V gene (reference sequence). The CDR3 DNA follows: TGTGCCAGCAGCTTAGGGGGTCGGAATTGGGACACCGGGGAGCTGTTTTTT. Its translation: CASSLGGRNWDTGELFF.

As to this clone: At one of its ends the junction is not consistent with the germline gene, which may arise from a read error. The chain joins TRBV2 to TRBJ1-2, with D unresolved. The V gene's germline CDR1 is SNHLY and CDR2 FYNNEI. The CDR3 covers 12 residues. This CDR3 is CASTLGPGDYSF. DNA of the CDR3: TGTGCCAGCACCTTGGGTCCCGGAGATTATTCCTTC.

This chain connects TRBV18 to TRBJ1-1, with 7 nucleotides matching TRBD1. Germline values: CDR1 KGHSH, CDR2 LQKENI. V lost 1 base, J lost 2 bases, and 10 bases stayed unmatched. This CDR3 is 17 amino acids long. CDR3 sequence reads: CASSPLLRDRTNTEAFF. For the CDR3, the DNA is TGTGCCAGCTCACCACTGCTCCGGGACAGAACTAACACTGAAGCTTTCTTT.

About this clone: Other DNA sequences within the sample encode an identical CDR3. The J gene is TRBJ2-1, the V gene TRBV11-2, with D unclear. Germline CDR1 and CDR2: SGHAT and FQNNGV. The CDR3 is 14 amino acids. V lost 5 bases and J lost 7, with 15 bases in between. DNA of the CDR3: TGTGCCAGCAGCCAGACGTGGGCGGAAAATGAGCAGTTCTTC. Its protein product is CASSQTWAENEQFF.

DNA of the CDR3: TGTGCCAGCAGCTTGGCGGCTGGGGCAGGGGCCTACGAGCAGTACTTC. Translation gives CASSLAAGAGAYEQYF. The gene calls are TRBV5-4 and TRBJ2-7; D is possibly TRBD1 (6 bases). This CDR3 region has 16 residues. Trimming stripped 0 bases from V and 2 bases from J, with 15 bases between. Germline V lookup: CDR1 SGHNT, CDR2 YYREEE (reference sequence). Full variable domain (rest looked up from reference TRBV5-4 and TRBJ2-7): ETGVTQSPTHLIKTRGQQVTLRCSSQSGHNTVSWYQQALGQGPQFIFQYYREEENGRGNFPPRFSGLQFPNYSSELNVNALELDDSALYLCASSLAAGAGAYEQYFGPGTRLTVT.

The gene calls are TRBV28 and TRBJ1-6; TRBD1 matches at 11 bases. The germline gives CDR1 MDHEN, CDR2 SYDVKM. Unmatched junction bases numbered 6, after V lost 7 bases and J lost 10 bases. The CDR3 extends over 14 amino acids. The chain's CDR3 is CASNQDRGRSPLHF. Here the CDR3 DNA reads TGTGCCAGCAACCAGGACAGGGGGCGATCACCCCTCCACTTT.

The CDR3 coding sequence is TGTGCCTGGAGTGACCCGCGGGGGACAGGGAGGATGACTGAAGCTTTCTTT. Translation gives CAWSDPRGTGRMTEAFF. The rearrangement uses TRBV30 and TRBJ1-1, with 9 bases matching TRBD1. CDR3 size: 17 residues. The germline CDR1 and CDR2 sequences are GTSNPN and SVGIG (reference sequence). V dropped 1 base and J dropped 5; count of bases not matched to a gene: 14.

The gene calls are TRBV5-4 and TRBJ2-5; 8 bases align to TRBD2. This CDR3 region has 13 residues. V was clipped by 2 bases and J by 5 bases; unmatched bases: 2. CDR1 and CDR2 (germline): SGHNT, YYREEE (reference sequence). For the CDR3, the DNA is TGTGCCAGCAGCTTCGAGCGGGGGGAGACCCAGTACTTC. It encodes CASSFERGETQYF.

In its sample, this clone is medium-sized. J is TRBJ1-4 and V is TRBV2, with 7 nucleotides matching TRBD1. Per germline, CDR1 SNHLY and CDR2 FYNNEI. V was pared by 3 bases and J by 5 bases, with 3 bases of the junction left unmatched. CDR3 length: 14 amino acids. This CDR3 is CASSERDSNEKLFF. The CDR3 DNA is TGTGCCAGCAGTGAGCGGGACAGCAATGAAAAACTGTTTTTT.

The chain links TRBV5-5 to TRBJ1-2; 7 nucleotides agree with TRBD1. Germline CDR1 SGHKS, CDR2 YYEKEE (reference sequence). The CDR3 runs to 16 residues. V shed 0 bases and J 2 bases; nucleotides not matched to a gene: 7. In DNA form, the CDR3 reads TGTGCCAGCAGCTTGGGCGACAGGGTTGTGAACTATGGCTACACCTTC. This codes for CASSLGDRVVNYGYTF. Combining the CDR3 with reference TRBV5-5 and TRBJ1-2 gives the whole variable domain DAGVTQSPTHLIKTRGQQVTLRCSPISGHKSVSWYQQVLGQGPQFIFQYYEKEERGRGNFPDRFSARQFPNYSSELNVNALLLGDSALYLCASSLGDRVVNYGYTFGSGTRLTVV.

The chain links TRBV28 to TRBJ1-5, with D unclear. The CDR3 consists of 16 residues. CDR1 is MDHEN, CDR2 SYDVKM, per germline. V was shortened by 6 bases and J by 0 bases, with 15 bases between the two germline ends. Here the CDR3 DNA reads TGTGCCAGCAGCTCTCCGGTCGACTATAGCAATCAGCCCCAGCATTTT. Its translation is CASSSPVDYSNQPQHF. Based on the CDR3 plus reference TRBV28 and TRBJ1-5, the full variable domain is DVKVTQSSRYLVKRTGEKVFLECVQDMDHENMFWYRQDPGLGLRLIYFSYDVKMKEKGDIPEGYSVSREKKERFSLILESASTNQTSMYLCASSSPVDYSNQPQHFGDGTRLSIL.

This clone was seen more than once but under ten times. This chain's CDR3 is CASSQTGGNYEQYF. CDR3 nucleotide sequence: TGTGCCAGCAGCCAGACAGGGGGTAACTACGAGCAGTACTTC. The chain combines TRBV7-2 with TRBJ2-7; 9 nucleotides agree with TRBD1. Per the germline V gene, CDR1 is SGHTA and CDR2 is FQGNSA. The V and J ends lost 5 bases and 3 bases, in that order; junction bases with no gene match: 5. The CDR3 sequence is 14 residues long.

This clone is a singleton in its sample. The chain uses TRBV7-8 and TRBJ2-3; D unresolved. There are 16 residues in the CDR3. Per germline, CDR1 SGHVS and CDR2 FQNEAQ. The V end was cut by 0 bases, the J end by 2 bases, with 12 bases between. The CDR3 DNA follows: TGTGCCAGCAGCTTAGCGCACCTAGGTTCCACAGATACGCAGTATTTT. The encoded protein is CASSLAHLGSTDTQYF.

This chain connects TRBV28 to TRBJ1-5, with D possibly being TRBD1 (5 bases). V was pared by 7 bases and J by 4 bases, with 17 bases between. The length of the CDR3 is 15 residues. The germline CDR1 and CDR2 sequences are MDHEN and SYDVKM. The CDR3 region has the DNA TGTGCCAGCACCCCCACAGGTCTCCAAAATCAGCCCCAGCATTTT. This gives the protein CASTPTGLQNQPQHF.

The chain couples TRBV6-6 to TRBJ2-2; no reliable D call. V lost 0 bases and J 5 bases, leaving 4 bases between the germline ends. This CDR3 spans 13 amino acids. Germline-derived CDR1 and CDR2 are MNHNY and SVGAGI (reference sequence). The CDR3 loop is CASSYSETGELFF. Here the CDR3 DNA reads TGTGCCAGCAGTTACTCGGAGACCGGGGAGCTGTTTTTT.

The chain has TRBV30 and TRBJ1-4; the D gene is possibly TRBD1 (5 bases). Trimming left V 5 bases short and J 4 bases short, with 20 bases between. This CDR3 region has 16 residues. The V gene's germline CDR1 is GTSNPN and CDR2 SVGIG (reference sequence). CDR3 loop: CAWYPAYRTHNEKLFF. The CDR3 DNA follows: TGTGCCTGGTATCCTGCTTACAGGACGCATAATGAAAAACTGTTTTTT.